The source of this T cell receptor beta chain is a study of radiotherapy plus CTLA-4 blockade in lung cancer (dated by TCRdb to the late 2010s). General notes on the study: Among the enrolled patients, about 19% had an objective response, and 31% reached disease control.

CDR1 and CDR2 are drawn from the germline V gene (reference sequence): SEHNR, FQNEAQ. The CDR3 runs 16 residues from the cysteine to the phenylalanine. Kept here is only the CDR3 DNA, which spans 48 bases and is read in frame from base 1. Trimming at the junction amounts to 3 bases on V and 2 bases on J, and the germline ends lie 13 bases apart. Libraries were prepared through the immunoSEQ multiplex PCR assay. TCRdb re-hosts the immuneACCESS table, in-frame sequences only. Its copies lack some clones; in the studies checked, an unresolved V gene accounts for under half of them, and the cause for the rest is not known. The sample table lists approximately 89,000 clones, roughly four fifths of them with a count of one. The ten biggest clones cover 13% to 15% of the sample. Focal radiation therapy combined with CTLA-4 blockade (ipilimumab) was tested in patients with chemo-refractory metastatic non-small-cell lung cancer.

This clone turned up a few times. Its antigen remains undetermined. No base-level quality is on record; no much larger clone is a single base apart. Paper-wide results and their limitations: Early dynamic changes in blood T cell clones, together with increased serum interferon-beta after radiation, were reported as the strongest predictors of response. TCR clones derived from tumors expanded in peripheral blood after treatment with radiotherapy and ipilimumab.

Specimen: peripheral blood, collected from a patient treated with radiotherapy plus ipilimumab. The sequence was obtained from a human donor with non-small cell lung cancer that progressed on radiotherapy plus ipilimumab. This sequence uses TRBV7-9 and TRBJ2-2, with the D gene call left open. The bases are TGTGCCAGCAGCTTGGGCTCTGGGGTCAACACCGGGGAGCTGTTTTTT. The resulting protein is CASSLGSGVNTGELFF.